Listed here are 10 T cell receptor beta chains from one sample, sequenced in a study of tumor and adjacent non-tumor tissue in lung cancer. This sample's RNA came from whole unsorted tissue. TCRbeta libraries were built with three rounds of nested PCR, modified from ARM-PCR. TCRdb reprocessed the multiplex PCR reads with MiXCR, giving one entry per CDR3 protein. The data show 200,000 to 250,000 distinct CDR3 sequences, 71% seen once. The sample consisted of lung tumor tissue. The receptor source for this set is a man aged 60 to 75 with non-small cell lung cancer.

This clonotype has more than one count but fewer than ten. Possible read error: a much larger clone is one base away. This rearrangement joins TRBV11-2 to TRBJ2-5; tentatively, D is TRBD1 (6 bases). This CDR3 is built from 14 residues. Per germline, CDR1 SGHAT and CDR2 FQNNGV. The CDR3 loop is CANSLLGGRETQYF. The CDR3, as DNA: TGTGCCAACAGCTTACTTGGGGGCCGGGAGACCCAGTACTTC.

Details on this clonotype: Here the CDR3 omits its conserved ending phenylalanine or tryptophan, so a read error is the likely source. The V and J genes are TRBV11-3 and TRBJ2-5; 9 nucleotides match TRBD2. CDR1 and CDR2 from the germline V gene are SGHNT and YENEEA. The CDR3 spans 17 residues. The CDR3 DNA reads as TGTGCCAGCAGCTTAGGGTCCAGCGGGGGGTCCCAAGGGACCCAGTACCCC. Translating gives CASSLGSSGGSQGTQYP.

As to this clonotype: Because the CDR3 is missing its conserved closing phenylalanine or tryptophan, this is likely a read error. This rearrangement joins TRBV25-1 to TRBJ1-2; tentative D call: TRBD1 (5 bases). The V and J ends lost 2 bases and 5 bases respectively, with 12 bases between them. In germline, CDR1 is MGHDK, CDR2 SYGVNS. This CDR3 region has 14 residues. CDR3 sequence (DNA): TGTGCCAGCAGTGAAGGGGCCGGACTATATGGCTACACCTTG. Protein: CASSEGAGLYGYTL.

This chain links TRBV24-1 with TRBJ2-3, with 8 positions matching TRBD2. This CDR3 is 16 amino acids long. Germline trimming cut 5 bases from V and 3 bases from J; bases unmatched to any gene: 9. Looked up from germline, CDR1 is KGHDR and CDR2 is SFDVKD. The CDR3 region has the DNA TGTGCCACCAGTGGTTTTATAGCGGGGAGAACAGATACGCAGTATTTT. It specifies CATSGFIAGRTDTQYF.

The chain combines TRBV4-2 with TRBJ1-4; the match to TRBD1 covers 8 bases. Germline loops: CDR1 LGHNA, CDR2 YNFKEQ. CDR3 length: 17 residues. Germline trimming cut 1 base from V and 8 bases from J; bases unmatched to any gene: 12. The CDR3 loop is CASSQVRGQGVWEKLFF. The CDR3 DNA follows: TGTGCCAGCAGCCAAGTCCGAGGACAGGGTGTTTGGGAAAAACTGTTTTTT.

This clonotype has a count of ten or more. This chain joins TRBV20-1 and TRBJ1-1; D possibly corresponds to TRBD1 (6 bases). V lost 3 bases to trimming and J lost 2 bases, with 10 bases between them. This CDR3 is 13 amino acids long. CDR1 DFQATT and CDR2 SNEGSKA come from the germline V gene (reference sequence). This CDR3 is CSASPQGNTEAFF. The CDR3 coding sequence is TGCAGTGCTAGCCCACAGGGAAACACTGAAGCTTTCTTT.

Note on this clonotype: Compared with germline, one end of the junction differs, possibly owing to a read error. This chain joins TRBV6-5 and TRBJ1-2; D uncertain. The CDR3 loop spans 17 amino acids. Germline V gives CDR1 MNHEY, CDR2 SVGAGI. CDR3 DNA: TGTGCCAGCAGTTCACCTGGATGGAGAGCGACTAACTATGACTACACCTTC. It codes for CASSSPGWRATNYDYTF.

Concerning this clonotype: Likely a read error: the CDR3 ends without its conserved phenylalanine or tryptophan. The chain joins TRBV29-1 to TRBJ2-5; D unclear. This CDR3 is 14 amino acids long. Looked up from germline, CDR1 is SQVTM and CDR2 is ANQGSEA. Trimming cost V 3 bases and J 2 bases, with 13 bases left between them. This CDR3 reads CSVEGRTGQETQYI. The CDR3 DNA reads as TGCAGCGTTGAGGGTAGGACCGGACAAGAGACCCAGTACATC.

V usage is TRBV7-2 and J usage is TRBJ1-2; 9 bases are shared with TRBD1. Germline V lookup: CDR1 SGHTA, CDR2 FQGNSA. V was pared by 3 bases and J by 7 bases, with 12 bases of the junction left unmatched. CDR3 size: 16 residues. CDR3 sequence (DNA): TGTGCCAGCAGCTTGGGCCCTTACAGGGGGCTTGGTGGCTACACCTTC. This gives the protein CASSLGPYRGLGGYTF.

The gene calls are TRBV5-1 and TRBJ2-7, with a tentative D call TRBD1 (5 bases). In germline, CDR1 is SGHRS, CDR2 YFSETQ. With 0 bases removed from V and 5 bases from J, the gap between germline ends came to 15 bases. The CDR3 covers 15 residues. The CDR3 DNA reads TGCGCCAGCAGCTTGGAGGAAAGGGGCATAAACGAGCAGTACTTC. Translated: CASSLEERGINEQYF.